This T cell receptor beta chain originates from a study of metastatic and nonmetastatic thyroid tumors. The wider study: The comparison covered peripheral blood and tumor or nodule tissue in malignant and benign thyroid patients.

This clone was detected ten times or more. The antigen remains unidentified. General study findings and limits: Reported TCR beta diversity, measured in blood and tumor, was significantly higher for malignant thyroid tumors than for benign nodules.

Prior to thyroid surgery, none of the patients had received any treatment. Methods used by the authors: Built for papillary thyroid cancer, a distant-metastasis classifier drew on CDR3 differences across clinicopathological groups. Via MiXCR, TCRdb re-called the PCR reads. The V and J calls were determined by TCRdb, not by the authors. There are about 40,000 clones in the sample; about 14% occur only once, and more than 9% lies in the top ten. Trimming took 3 bases from V and 7 from J; bases not matched to a gene: 12. This CDR3 has 15 amino acids. Germline V gene data show CDR1 as MDHEN and CDR2 as SYDVKM.

Sequencing input: blood. This clonotype was obtained from a female donor with papillary thyroid cancer or a benign thyroid nodule (not recorded which). Some clones in this sample may be carry-over from other donors' samples. This chain connects TRBV28 to TRBJ2-7, with 7 bases identical to TRBD2. As DNA, the CDR3 is TGTGCCAGCAGTTTGTTCGGGGAGGGTCTCGGAGAGCAGTACTTC. Residues: CASSLFGEGLGEQYF.